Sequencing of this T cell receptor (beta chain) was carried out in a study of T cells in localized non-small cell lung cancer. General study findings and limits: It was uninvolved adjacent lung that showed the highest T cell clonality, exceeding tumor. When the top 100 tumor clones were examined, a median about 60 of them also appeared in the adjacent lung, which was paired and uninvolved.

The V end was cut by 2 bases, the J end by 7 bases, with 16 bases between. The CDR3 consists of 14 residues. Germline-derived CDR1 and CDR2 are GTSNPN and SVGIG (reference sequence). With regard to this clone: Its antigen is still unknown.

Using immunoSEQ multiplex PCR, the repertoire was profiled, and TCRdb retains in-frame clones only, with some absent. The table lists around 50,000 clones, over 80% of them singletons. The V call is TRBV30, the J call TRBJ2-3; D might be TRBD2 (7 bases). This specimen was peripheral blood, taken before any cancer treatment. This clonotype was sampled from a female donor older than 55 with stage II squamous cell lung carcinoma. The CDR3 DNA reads TGTGCCTGGAGTAGGGGGGGCCGGGGGAATACGCAGTATTTT. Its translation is CAWSRGGRGNTQYF.